Each of the 28 T cell receptor beta chains below was sequenced from the same sample in a study of memory CD4+ T cells and cytomegalovirus serostatus. The sort gate was single viable CD3+CD4+CD8-CD45RO+ cells for memory CD4+ T cells. Data came from immunoSEQ multiplex PCR; TCRdb stores just in-frame clones and leaves some out. The repertoire holds 40,000 to 55,000 clones, with around 76% as singletons. Material for sequencing was memory CD4+ T cells from blood. All receptors come from an adult in good health and CMV-seronegative.

The chain combines TRBV6-1 with TRBJ1-6, with 9 bases that match TRBD1. Losses at the gene ends were 1 base for V and 9 bases for J; bases not matched to a gene: 4. Germline V gene lookup returns CDR1 MNHNS and CDR2 SASEGT. This CDR3 is built from 15 residues. The chain's CDR3 is CASSEVGTGSSPLHF. In DNA, the CDR3 is TGTGCCAGCAGTGAAGTAGGGACAGGGAGTTCACCCCTCCACTTT.

This clone is judged medium-sized. The same CDR3 also results from other DNA sequences found in this sample. The chain joins TRBV5-1 to TRBJ1-6, with D possibly matching TRBD1 (5 bases). The V gene lost 2 bases and the J gene lost 10 bases, with 10 bases spanning the gap. From germline, CDR1 is SGHRS and CDR2 YFSETQ. The CDR3 extends over 13 amino acids. The CDR3 is CASSFRGDSPLHF. The CDR3 DNA reads TGCGCCAGCAGCTTTCGGGGGGACTCACCCCTCCACTTT.

This sequence joins TRBV6-6 and TRBJ1-1; 8 bases are a match to TRBD1. With V trimmed by 3 bases and J by 4 bases, 4 bases remained unmatched. Germline CDR1 and CDR2: MNHNY and SVGAGI (reference sequence). This CDR3 has 14 amino acids. Written as DNA, the CDR3 is TGTGCCAGCAGTTATCGAGGACAGGGCACTGAAGCTTTCTTT. This codes for CASSYRGQGTEAFF.

A single count supports this clone. V usage is TRBV7-2 and J usage is TRBJ1-2; D is perhaps TRBD1 (6 bases). V lost 1 base to trimming and J lost 6 bases, with 9 bases between them. The CDR3 is made up of 13 amino acids. Germline values: CDR1 SGHTA, CDR2 FQGNSA. CDR3 amino acids: CASSLGGADGYTF. CDR3 coding DNA: TGTGCCAGCAGCTTAGGGGGGGCGGATGGCTACACCTTC.

This clone was observed a few times. DNA of the CDR3: TGTGCCAGCAGCCCCAGGGGGGGGACGGTGAACACTGAAGCTTTCTTT. Amino acid sequence: CASSPRGGTVNTEAFF. The V and J genes are TRBV7-8 and TRBJ1-1; 7 bases fit TRBD1. The trim removed 5 bases at V and 0 bases at J, leaving 9 bases unmatched. Germline CDR1 and CDR2: SGHVS and FQNEAQ. The CDR3 covers 16 residues.

This sequence joins TRBV10-3 and TRBJ2-7, with TRBD2 matching 9 bases. Germline values: CDR1 ENHRY, CDR2 SYGVKD. The V and J ends lost 7 bases and 1 base, in that order; junction bases with no gene match: 11. The CDR3 extends over 16 amino acids. DNA for the CDR3: TGTGCCATCAAGGGTAGCGGGGGCCGGGATTCCTACGAGCAGTACTTC. Protein sequence: CAIKGSGGRDSYEQYF.

For the CDR3, the DNA is TGTGCCAGCAGGCCCTCCGGGACGAACACCGGGGAGCTGTTTTTT. This sequence encodes CASRPSGTNTGELFF. The chain couples TRBV6-6 to TRBJ2-2; D may be TRBD2 (5 bases). The CDR3 extends over 15 amino acids. The germline V and J ends were trimmed by 6 bases and 0 bases, with 11 bases remaining between them. Germline loops: CDR1 MNHNY, CDR2 SVGAGI (reference sequence).

This clone was recorded a few times. The chain recombines TRBV28 with TRBJ1-5, with a tentative D call TRBD1 (5 bases). Germline CDR1 MDHEN, CDR2 SYDVKM. Trimming stripped 6 bases from V and 4 bases from J, with 10 bases between. The CDR3 runs to 13 residues. CDR3: CASRPGPNQPQHF. The CDR3 DNA sequence: TGTGCCAGCAGGCCGGGGCCGAATCAGCCCCAGCATTTT.

The rearrangement links TRBV4-2 to TRBJ2-1; TRBD1 agrees at 7 bases. From germline, CDR1 is LGHNA and CDR2 YNFKEQ. CDR3 length: 15 amino acids. With 5 bases clipped from V and 4 bases from J, the junction kept 8 bases outside the gene matches. CDR3 protein: CASSRGTAQYNEQFF. The DNA of the CDR3 is TGTGCCAGCAGCAGGGGGACAGCCCAATACAATGAGCAGTTCTTC.

The rearrangement uses TRBV20-1 and TRBJ1-2; 7 bases line up with TRBD1. Germline CDR1 DFQATT, CDR2 SNEGSKA (reference sequence). Unmatched junction bases numbered 6, after V lost 1 base and J lost 13 bases. There are 11 residues in the CDR3. CDR3 sequence reads: CSARGDRACTF. As DNA, the CDR3 is TGCAGTGCTAGAGGAGACAGGGCTTGCACCTTC.

The chain recombines TRBV6-5 with TRBJ1-1; 12 bases map to TRBD1. The J segment lost 11 bases and the V segment lost 5 bases, leaving 6 bases of the junction unmatched. Germline V gives CDR1 MNHEY, CDR2 SVGAGI. This CDR3 has 13 residues. CDR3 nucleotides: TGTGCCAGCAGTACCGGGGACAGGGGGCAGGCTTTCTTT. It is translated as CASSTGDRGQAFF.

The V and J genes are TRBV7-9 and TRBJ1-1; the D gene is possibly TRBD1 (5 bases). Germline values: CDR1 SEHNR, CDR2 FQNEAQ (reference sequence). V lost 1 base and J lost 11, with 20 bases in between. The CDR3 has 15 residues. The CDR3 protein is CASSLGDSTFVSAFF. CDR3 coding DNA: TGTGCCAGCAGCTTAGGTGACAGCACCTTCGTGAGTGCTTTCTTT.

DNA of the CDR3: TGTGCCAGCAGCTTAGGAAGCCGGGAGCTGTTTTTT. Protein sequence: CASSLGSRELFF. The chain carries TRBV7-2 and TRBJ2-2; no firm D call. This CDR3 has 12 residues. Trimming removed 1 base from V and 9 bases from J, with 6 bases in between. CDR1 is SGHTA, CDR2 FQGNSA, per germline.

This clone was counted only a few times. Written as DNA, the CDR3 is TGCGCCAGCAGCCCGTATACTCAAAGGAAGGACACTGAAGCTTTCTTT. Its translation is CASSPYTQRKDTEAFF. The chain couples TRBV4-1 to TRBJ1-1; D is unresolved. Germline V CDR1 and CDR2: MGHRA, YSYEKL. The V end was cut by 4 bases, the J end by 3 bases, with 18 bases between. The CDR3 spans 16 residues.

V gene TRBV7-9 combines with J gene TRBJ1-4; 8 nucleotides agree with TRBD1. J was trimmed by 8 bases and V by 1 base; bases with no gene match: 3. Germline loops: CDR1 SEHNR, CDR2 FQNEAQ (reference sequence). This CDR3 is 14 amino acids long. This CDR3 is CASSLGGTGEKLFF. The CDR3 DNA sequence: TGTGCCAGCAGCTTAGGAGGGACAGGAGAAAAACTGTTTTTT.

The gene calls are TRBV11-2 and TRBJ1-1, with D possibly matching TRBD1 (5 bases). Germline V CDR1 and CDR2: SGHAT, FQNNGV. This CDR3 spans 15 amino acids. The ends were cut back, 6 bases at V and 0 bases at J, with 14 bases in the middle. The CDR3 DNA is TGTGCCAGCAGGAGACCTACAGGATTGAACACTGAAGCTTTCTTT. The encoded protein is CASRRPTGLNTEAFF.

The V call is TRBV28, the J call TRBJ2-5, with D possibly being TRBD1 (6 bases). Deletions cut 1 base from V and 5 bases from J, with 11 bases between. The V gene's germline CDR1 is MDHEN and CDR2 SYDVKM. CDR3 size: 14 residues. The CDR3, as DNA: TGTGCCAGCAGTTTATACAGGACAGCGGAGACCCAGTACTTC. Amino acid sequence: CASSLYRTAETQYF.

This clone turned up a few times. V and J are TRBV5-1 and TRBJ2-3; no clear D. Germline assignment: CDR1 SGHRS and CDR2 YFSETQ. The CDR3 is made up of 13 amino acids. V was pared by 1 base and J by 4 bases, with 7 bases between. In DNA form, the CDR3 reads TGCGCCAGCAGCTTGAGCTACTCAGATACGCAGTATTTT. It specifies CASSLSYSDTQYF.

The chain links TRBV11-2 to TRBJ2-3; D unclear. Per germline, CDR1 SGHAT and CDR2 FQNNGV. CDR3 size: 16 residues. Trimming removed 0 bases at V and 0 bases at J, with 10 bases between. As DNA, the CDR3 is TGTGCCAGCAGCTTAGACCGAGGCTATAGCACAGATACGCAGTATTTT. Its translation: CASSLDRGYSTDTQYF. The full variable domain, with the rest looked up from reference TRBV11-2 and TRBJ2-3, is EAGVAQSPRYKIIEKRQSVAFWCNPISGHATLYWYQQILGQGPKLLIQFQNNGVVDDSQLPKDRFSAERLKGVDSTLKIQPAKLEDSAVYLCASSLDRGYSTDTQYFGPGTRLTVL.

J is TRBJ2-3 and V is TRBV5-1; TRBD2 is a possible D gene (6 bases). The germline V gene has CDR1 SGHRS and CDR2 YFSETQ. V was clipped by 4 bases and J by 3 bases, with 12 bases between them. This CDR3 has 14 amino acids. DNA of the CDR3: TGCGCCAGCAGCCAGACTAGGGAGACAGATACGCAGTATTTT. Its protein product is CASSQTRETDTQYF.

This clone was found once. The chain recombines TRBV6-6 with TRBJ1-1; possible D gene TRBD1, 6 bases. V was pared by 0 bases and J by 5 bases, with 13 bases between. The CDR3 sequence is 15 residues long. The germline gives CDR1 MNHNY, CDR2 SVGAGI (reference sequence). The CDR3 DNA is TGTGCCAGCAGTTACTCGGGGGGGCCGAGGACTGAAGCTTTCTTT. It codes for CASSYSGGPRTEAFF.

V gene TRBV6-5 combines with J gene TRBJ2-6, with a weak D call TRBD1 (5 bases). Looked up from germline, CDR1 is MNHEY and CDR2 is SVGAGI. With 6 bases removed from V and 0 bases from J, the gap between germline ends came to 6 bases. This CDR3 is 14 amino acids long. The CDR3 sequence: CASRQVSGANVLTF. In DNA, the CDR3 is TGTGCCAGCAGACAGGTCTCTGGGGCCAACGTCCTGACTTTC.

The CDR3 DNA follows: TGCGCCAGCACCCCTCGGGGACACCGCACAGATACGCAGTATTTT. Amino acids: CASTPRGHRTDTQYF. The J gene is TRBJ2-3, the V gene TRBV5-1, with D maybe TRBD1 (6 bases). CDR1 and CDR2 (germline): SGHRS, YFSETQ. V lost 6 bases, J lost 1 base, and 15 bases lay in between. The CDR3 totals 15 residues.

This chain joins TRBV29-1 and TRBJ1-5, with no clear D. This CDR3 spans 13 amino acids. In germline, CDR1 is SQVTM, CDR2 ANQGSEA. V lost 4 bases and J 0 bases, leaving 7 bases between the germline ends. The chain's CDR3 is CSVAGNSNQPQHF. CDR3 coding DNA: TGCAGCGTTGCGGGGAATAGCAATCAGCCCCAGCATTTT. The full variable domain, rest sourced from reference TRBV29-1 and TRBJ1-5, is SAVISQKPSRDICQRGTSLTIQCQVDSQVTMMFWYRQQPGQSLTLIATANQGSEATYESGFVIDKFPISRPNLTFSTLTVSNMSPEDSSIYLCSVAGNSNQPQHFGDGTRLSIL.

The chain is built from TRBV5-6 and TRBJ2-7; no clear D gene. Germline CDR1 is SGHDT and CDR2 is YYEEEE. V shed 2 bases and J shed 6 bases, with 12 bases lying between them. The CDR3 contains 13 residues. Here the CDR3 DNA reads TGTGCCAGCAGCTTCCCCGACCTGTCCGAGCAGTACTTC. Translated: CASSFPDLSEQYF.

The V call is TRBV28, the J call TRBJ1-5; D is perhaps TRBD1 (6 bases). The CDR3 has 16 residues. Trimming removed 4 bases at V and 2 bases at J, with 15 bases between. The germline gives CDR1 MDHEN, CDR2 SYDVKM. CDR3 region: CASSSGQSTGNQPQHF. The CDR3 nucleotides read TGTGCCAGCAGTTCCGGACAGTCCACGGGCAATCAGCCCCAGCATTTT.

J is TRBJ1-2 and V is TRBV27; D is possibly TRBD1 (5 bases). The CDR3 is made up of 15 amino acids. V lost 0 bases and J lost 4, with 12 bases in between. In germline, CDR1 is MNHEY, CDR2 SMNVEV (reference sequence). The CDR3 protein is CASSLSPGAPYGYTF. As DNA, the CDR3 is TGTGCCAGCAGTTTATCTCCCGGGGCCCCCTATGGCTACACCTTC.

This clone was picked up one time. This rearrangement joins TRBV7-2 to TRBJ2-7; D is uncertain. The CDR3 sequence is 14 residues long. V dropped 1 base and J dropped 0 bases, with 7 bases sitting between them. Per the germline V gene, CDR1 is SGHTA and CDR2 is FQGNSA. CDR3 in DNA: TGTGCCAGCAGCTTAGGGCCGGCCTCCTACGAGCAGTACTTC. Translation gives CASSLGPASYEQYF.